One and the same sample provided the 30 T cell receptor beta chains below, sequenced in a study of blood T cell repertoires in COVID-19. Profiled with immunoSEQ multiplex PCR; TCRdb holds only in-frame clones, not every one. This sample has a few hundred thousand clones, with 75% to 90% found just once. Specimen: PBMCs or T cells enriched from blood (not recorded which). The receptors were sampled from a woman aged 40 to 55 who had recovered from COVID-19.

This chain connects TRBV28 to TRBJ2-2; D perhaps matches TRBD2 (5 bases). In germline, CDR1 is MDHEN, CDR2 SYDVKM. The CDR3 is 14 residues long. V was cut by 8 bases and J by 2 bases, with 12 bases left in between. This CDR3 is CASWKGVNTGELFF. The CDR3 DNA sequence: TGTGCCAGCTGGAAGGGAGTTAACACCGGGGAGCTGTTTTTT.

V is TRBV5-1 and J is TRBJ1-2; TRBD1 aligns across 8 bases. This CDR3 has 13 amino acids. Germline CDR1 SGHRS, CDR2 YFSETQ. V was pared by 4 bases and J by 4 bases, with 3 bases of the junction left unmatched. CDR3 sequence (DNA): TGCGCCAGCAGCCCCGGGACAGGCTATGGCTACACCTTC. It codes for CASSPGTGYGYTF.

This chain joins TRBV7-2 and TRBJ2-3; D possibly corresponds to TRBD2 (6 bases). Per germline, CDR1 SGHTA and CDR2 FQGNSA. The CDR3 consists of 16 residues. Trimming pared 1 base from V and 5 bases from J, leaving 16 bases between. The CDR3 protein is CASSLGPWDGGDTQYF. DNA for the CDR3: TGTGCCAGCAGCTTAGGGCCTTGGGACGGGGGAGATACGCAGTATTTT. The full variable domain, completed using reference TRBV7-2 and TRBJ2-3, is GAGVSQSPSNKVTEKGKDVELRCDPISGHTALYWYRQSLGQGLEFLIYFQGNSAPDKSGLPSDRFSAERTGGSVSTLTIQRTQQEDSAVYLCASSLGPWDGGDTQYFGPGTRLTVL.

This clone was found once. The chain combines TRBV15 with TRBJ1-2; 8 bases fit TRBD1. The CDR3 is 14 amino acids. After removal of 5 bases from V and 0 bases from J, the junction contained 2 bases not matched to a gene. Germline V gene lookup returns CDR1 LNHNV and CDR2 YYDKDF (reference sequence). In nucleotides, the CDR3 is TGTGCCACCAGCCCACAGGGGGCTAACTATGGCTACACCTTC. This codes for CATSPQGANYGYTF. The variable domain in full, with the rest retrieved from reference TRBV15 and TRBJ1-2, is DAMVIQNPRYQVTQFGKPVTLSCSQTLNHNVMYWYQQKSSQAPKLLFHYYDKDFNNEADTPDNFQSRRPNTSFCFLDIRSPGLGDTAMYLCATSPQGANYGYTFGSGTRLTVV.

This clone was found once. The chain links TRBV10-3 to TRBJ2-1, with D possibly being TRBD2 (6 bases). Germline loops: CDR1 ENHRY, CDR2 SYGVKD. The V gene lost 6 bases and the J gene lost 4 bases, with 19 bases spanning the gap. The CDR3 totals 16 residues. This chain's CDR3 is CAISPGGRLGYNEQFF. CDR3 sequence (DNA): TGTGCCATCAGCCCCGGAGGGCGATTGGGGTACAATGAGCAGTTCTTC.

The V and J genes are TRBV10-3 and TRBJ2-7; TRBD1 matches 10 bases. From germline, CDR1 is ENHRY and CDR2 SYGVKD. The V segment lost 3 bases and the J segment 4 bases; nucleotides outside the gene matches: 3. The CDR3 extends over 14 amino acids. CDR3 residues: CAISDRDRGYEQYF. The CDR3 DNA is TGTGCCATCAGTGACCGGGACAGGGGTTACGAGCAGTACTTC.

The chain carries TRBV19 and TRBJ1-5; D perhaps matches TRBD1 (6 bases). V lost 7 bases, J lost 6 bases, and 19 bases lay in between. CDR3 length: 15 amino acids. CDR1 is LNHDA, CDR2 SQIVND, per germline (reference sequence). The CDR3 loop reads CASNPGGAVTQPQHF. CDR3 bases: TGTGCCAGTAACCCGGGGGGGGCAGTCACTCAGCCCCAGCATTTT.

The sample holds one count of this clone. The chain couples TRBV6-5 to TRBJ1-2; tentatively, D is TRBD1 (6 bases). The V end lost 7 bases, the J end lost 3 bases, and 18 bases lay between the germline ends. CDR1 is MNHEY, CDR2 SVGAGI, per germline. The CDR3 runs 15 residues. This chain's CDR3 is CASIQRGGADYGYTF. The CDR3 nucleotides are TGTGCCAGCATTCAACGGGGGGGCGCGGACTATGGCTACACCTTC.

This sequence joins TRBV11-3 and TRBJ2-5; 9 nucleotides agree with TRBD2. The CDR3 has 15 amino acids. Looked up from germline, CDR1 is SGHNT and CDR2 is YENEEA. V trimming: 5 bases; J trimming: 5 bases; junction bases outside the gene matches: 9. The CDR3 loop is CASSLGGGAGETQYF. The DNA of the CDR3 is TGTGCCAGCAGCCTCGGCGGGGGGGCCGGTGAGACCCAGTACTTC.

The rearrangement links TRBV29-1 to TRBJ1-3; TRBD1 aligns across 7 bases. Per the germline V gene, CDR1 is SQVTM and CDR2 is ANQGSEA. Trimming removed 4 bases from V and 8 bases from J; junction bases left unmatched: 8. This CDR3 region has 13 residues. CDR3 coding DNA: TGCAGCGTTGGCGCAGGGGGTAGGGACACCATATATTTT. This gives the protein CSVGAGGRDTIYF.

This clone was counted only a few times. This chain links TRBV12-3 or TRBV12-4 with TRBJ1-4; D uncertain. The CDR3 totals 13 residues. V was shortened by 7 bases and J by 11 bases, with 17 bases between the two germline ends. CDR3 amino acids: CASTYSSVKKLFF. DNA for the CDR3: TGTGCCAGCACCTACTCGTCGGTGAAGAAACTGTTTTTT.

V is TRBV18 and J is TRBJ1-5; 8 bases align to TRBD1. After removal of 6 bases from V and 5 bases from J, the junction contained 6 bases not matched to a gene. Germline V gene lookup returns CDR1 KGHSH and CDR2 LQKENI. The CDR3 covers 14 residues. The CDR3 region is CASSLQGADQPQHF. CDR3 in DNA: TGTGCCAGCTCCCTGCAGGGGGCGGATCAGCCCCAGCATTTT.

This clone appeared a few times. CDR3 in amino acids: CASSRQVSYEQYF. CDR3 DNA sequence: TGTGCCAGCAGCAGACAGGTCTCCTACGAGCAGTACTTC. This chain connects TRBV6-6 to TRBJ2-7, with a possible D match to TRBD1 (6 bases). This CDR3 region has 13 residues. V was clipped by 6 bases and J by 0 bases, with 9 bases between them. Germline CDR1 is MNHNY and CDR2 is SVGAGI (reference sequence).

CDR3 region: CASSGTTGGELFF. CDR3 bases: TGTGCCAGCAGCGGAACTACGGGCGGGGAGCTGTTTTTT. V usage is TRBV9 and J usage is TRBJ2-2; D remains unclear. With 3 bases removed from V and 7 bases from J, the gap between germline ends came to 10 bases. The CDR3 runs to 13 residues. From germline, CDR1 is SGDLS and CDR2 YYNGEE. Together with reference TRBV9 and TRBJ2-2, the CDR3 gives the full variable domain: DSGVTQTPKHLITATGQRVTLRCSPRSGDLSVYWYQQSLDQGLQFLIQYYNGEERAKGNILERFSAQQFPDLHSELNLSSLELGDSALYFCASSGTTGGELFFGEGSRLTVL.

This clone has only a few counts. V is TRBV11-2 and J is TRBJ1-4; perhaps TRBD1 as D (6 bases). Germline loops: CDR1 SGHAT, CDR2 FQNNGV. Trimming took 5 bases from V and 8 from J, leaving 15 bases between them. The CDR3 is 14 residues long. This CDR3 reads CASSLGTTSEKLFF. For the CDR3, the DNA is TGTGCCAGCAGCCTCGGGACAACCTCCGAAAAACTGTTTTTT.

The chain combines TRBV13 with TRBJ2-1; tentative D call: TRBD2 (5 bases). The germline V gene encodes CDR1 PRHDT and CDR2 FYEKMQ (reference sequence). V was cut by 3 bases and J by 10 bases, with 7 bases left in between. The CDR3 is 11 residues long. CDR3 sequence (DNA): TGTGCCAGCAGCTTCTCGGGGGAGCAGTTCTTC. Translating it yields CASSFSGEQFF.

The chain recombines TRBV6-2 or TRBV6-3 with TRBJ1-6; 8 bases agree with TRBD1. The CDR3 spans 18 residues. V lost 6 bases to trimming and J lost 0 bases; unmatched junction nucleotides: 10. Per germline, CDR1 MNHEY and CDR2 SVGEGT. The DNA of the CDR3 is TGTGCCAGCAGCCGAAGGACAGGGACGAGCTCCTATAATTCACCCCTCCACTTT. It codes for CASSRRTGTSSYNSPLHF.

This rearrangement joins TRBV10-3 to TRBJ2-1, with 10 bases aligning to TRBD2. The CDR3 runs to 15 residues. Germline CDR1 and CDR2: ENHRY and SYGVKD. The V segment lost 2 bases and the J segment 8 bases; nucleotides outside the gene matches: 6. CDR3 sequence (DNA): TGTGCCATCAGTGAGGTGGTAGCGGGAGGCTATGAGCAGTTCTTC. Its protein is CAISEVVAGGYEQFF.

V and J are TRBV6-2 or TRBV6-3 and TRBJ2-7; TRBD2 matches 8 bases. The CDR3 contains 13 residues. Unmatched junction bases numbered 3, after V lost 5 bases and J lost 3 bases. Germline V lookup: CDR1 MNHEY, CDR2 SVGEGT. The CDR3 loop reads CASSQSGGYEQYF. The DNA of the CDR3 is TGTGCCAGCAGTCAAAGCGGGGGCTACGAGCAGTACTTC.

V gene TRBV19 combines with J gene TRBJ2-6; 9 nucleotides agree with TRBD1. The CDR3 loop spans 19 amino acids. From germline, CDR1 is LNHDA and CDR2 SQIVND (reference sequence). The ends lost 9 bases at V and 0 bases at J; junction bases unmatched: 15. The CDR3 is CARKTPRDRDSSGANVLTF. Written as DNA, the CDR3 is TGTGCCAGAAAGACCCCCCGGGACAGGGATTCCTCTGGGGCCAACGTCCTGACTTTC.

The chain has TRBV28 and TRBJ1-6; D perhaps matches TRBD1 (5 bases). Germline V gene lookup returns CDR1 MDHEN and CDR2 SYDVKM. The CDR3 is 14 amino acids. The V gene lost 2 bases and the J gene lost 6 bases, with 8 bases spanning the gap. CDR3 residues: CASSLEQVNSPLHF. The DNA of the CDR3 is TGTGCCAGCAGTTTAGAACAGGTTAATTCACCCCTCCACTTT.

The chain is built from TRBV28 and TRBJ2-2; tentatively, D is TRBD1 (6 bases). V was shortened by 4 bases and J by 9 bases, with 21 bases between the two germline ends. Germline values: CDR1 MDHEN, CDR2 SYDVKM. This CDR3 is built from 16 residues. CDR3 loop: CASSYFRDTAERELFF. In nucleotides, the CDR3 is TGTGCCAGCAGTTACTTCCGGGACACCGCCGAACGGGAGCTGTTTTTT.

This chain uses TRBV24-1 with TRBJ2-3, with 7 positions matching TRBD2. Trimming cost V 1 base and J 4 bases; bases outside gene matches: 4. Germline CDR1 and CDR2: KGHDR and SFDVKD. The CDR3 loop spans 15 amino acids. CDR3 amino acids: CATSDFREGADTQYF. CDR3 coding DNA: TGTGCCACCAGTGATTTCAGGGAGGGCGCAGATACGCAGTATTTT.

The gene calls are TRBV15 and TRBJ2-1; 7 bases map to TRBD1. V was pared by 0 bases and J by 3 bases, with 5 bases of the junction left unmatched. Germline V CDR1 and CDR2: LNHNV, YYDKDF (reference sequence). The CDR3 covers 16 residues. The CDR3 spells CATSRDRGPSYNEQFF. Here the CDR3 DNA reads TGTGCCACCAGCAGAGATAGGGGGCCAAGCTACAATGAGCAGTTCTTC. Drawing the rest from reference TRBV15 and TRBJ2-1, the complete variable domain is DAMVIQNPRYQVTQFGKPVTLSCSQTLNHNVMYWYQQKSSQAPKLLFHYYDKDFNNEADTPDNFQSRRPNTSFCFLDIRSPGLGDTAMYLCATSRDRGPSYNEQFFGPGTRLTVL.

The chain couples TRBV27 to TRBJ2-7, with 11 bases matching TRBD2. Germline lookup yields CDR1 MNHEY and CDR2 SMNVEV (reference sequence). The V gene end was trimmed by 6 bases and the J gene end by 6 bases; junction bases not matched to a gene: 4. This CDR3 spans 13 amino acids. The CDR3 here is CASSSGTSGEQYF. The CDR3 DNA reads as TGTGCCAGCAGCTCCGGGACTAGCGGCGAGCAGTACTTC.

The chain carries TRBV5-1 and TRBJ2-7; no definite D call. V was trimmed by 0 bases and J by 5 bases, leaving 15 bases between them. CDR1 and CDR2 from the germline V gene are SGHRS and YFSETQ. The CDR3 has 15 amino acids. This CDR3 is CASSLGLLMAHEQYF. The CDR3 nucleotides read TGCGCCAGCAGCTTGGGGCTCCTGATGGCCCACGAGCAGTACTTC.

This chain joins TRBV2 and TRBJ2-5; 8 bases map to TRBD2. The CDR3 is 15 residues long. After removal of 5 bases from V and 5 bases from J, the junction contained 10 bases not matched to a gene. CDR1 is SNHLY and CDR2 is FYNNEI in the germline V gene. As DNA, the CDR3 is TGTGCCAGCAGTTTTCCAGCGGGGGCCTGGGAGACCCAGTACTTC. It yields the protein CASSFPAGAWETQYF.

In this sample, this clone turned up once. The chain couples TRBV18 to TRBJ2-7; 8 bases align to TRBD1. The CDR3 length is 15 residues. CDR1 is KGHSH and CDR2 is LQKENI in the germline V gene. V lost 4 bases to trimming and J lost 4 bases; unmatched junction nucleotides: 9. CDR3 region: CASSQTGALRYEQYF. In nucleotides, the CDR3 is TGTGCCAGCTCACAGACAGGGGCGTTACGGTACGAGCAGTACTTC. Full variable domain (outside the CDR3, taken from reference TRBV18 and TRBJ2-7): NAGVMQNPRHLVRRRGQEARLRCSPMKGHSHVYWYRQLPEEGLKFMVYLQKENIIDESGMPKERFSAEFPKEGPSILRIQQVVRGDSAAYFCASSQTGALRYEQYFGPGTRLTVT.

This sequence joins TRBV30 and TRBJ2-1; TRBD2 aligns across 8 bases. J lost 9 bases, V lost 3 bases, and 16 bases had no gene match. The V gene's germline CDR1 is GTSNPN and CDR2 SVGIG (reference sequence). The CDR3 has 16 amino acids. CDR3 residues: CAWRGVTGTRWIEQFF. The CDR3 coding sequence is TGTGCCTGGAGAGGGGTCACCGGGACTAGATGGATTGAGCAGTTCTTC. Full variable domain (remainder filled in from reference TRBV30 and TRBJ2-1): SQTIHQWPATLVQPVGSPLSLECTVEGTSNPNLYWYRQAAGRGLQLLFYSVGIGQISSEVPQNLSASRPQDRQFILSSKKLLLSDSGFYLCAWRGVTGTRWIEQFFGPGTRLTVL.

The genes are TRBV29-1 and TRBJ2-1; 11 bases match TRBD2. From germline, CDR1 is SQVTM and CDR2 ANQGSEA. The CDR3 spans 14 residues. The trim removed 4 bases at V and 8 bases at J, leaving 7 bases unmatched. CDR3 protein: CSVVALAGADEQFF. In DNA, the CDR3 is TGCAGCGTTGTGGCACTAGCGGGAGCCGATGAGCAGTTCTTC.